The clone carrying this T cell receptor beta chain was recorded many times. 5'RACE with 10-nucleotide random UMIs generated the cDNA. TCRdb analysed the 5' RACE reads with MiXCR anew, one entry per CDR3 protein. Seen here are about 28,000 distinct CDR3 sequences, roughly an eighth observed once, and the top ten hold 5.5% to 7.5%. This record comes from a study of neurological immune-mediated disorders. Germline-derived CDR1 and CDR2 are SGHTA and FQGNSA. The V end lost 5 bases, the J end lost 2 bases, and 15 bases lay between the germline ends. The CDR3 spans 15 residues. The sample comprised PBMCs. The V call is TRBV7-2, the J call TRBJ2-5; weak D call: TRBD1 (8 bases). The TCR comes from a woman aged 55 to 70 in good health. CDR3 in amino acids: CASSMVQGGQETQYF. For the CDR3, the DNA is TGTGCCAGCAGCATGGTACAGGGGGGGCAAGAGACCCAGTACTTC.